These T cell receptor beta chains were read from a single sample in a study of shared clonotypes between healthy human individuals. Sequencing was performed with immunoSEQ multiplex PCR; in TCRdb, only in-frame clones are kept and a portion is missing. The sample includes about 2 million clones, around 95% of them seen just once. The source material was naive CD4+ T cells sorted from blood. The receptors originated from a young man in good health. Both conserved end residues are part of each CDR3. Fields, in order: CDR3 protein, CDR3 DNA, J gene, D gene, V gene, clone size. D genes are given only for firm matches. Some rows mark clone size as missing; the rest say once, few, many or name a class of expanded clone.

CASSLNRLRSGANVLTF TGTGCCAGCAGCTTGAACAGGCTGAGGTCTGGGGCCAACGTCCTGACTTTC TRBJ2-6 NA TRBV5-8 NA
CASRMGGDAGELFF TGTGCCAGCAGGATGGGGGGGGATGCCGGGGAGCTGTTTTTT TRBJ2-2 TRBD2 TRBV6-1 NA
CASRRQGNTGELFF TGTGCCAGCAGGCGACAGGGGAACACCGGGGAGCTGTTTTTT TRBJ2-2 TRBD1 TRBV6-5 NA
CASSRAPYEQYF TGTGCCAGTAGTAGAGCACCCTACGAGCAGTACTTC TRBJ2-7 NA TRBV19 NA
CASSFHRQVVSGNTIYF TGTGCCAGCAGTTTCCATCGACAGGTAGTCTCTGGAAACACCATATATTTT TRBJ1-3 NA TRBV6-7 many
CASSPGDRDFPNF TGTGCCAGCAGCCCAGGGGACAGGGACTTCCCGAACTTC TRBJ2-7 TRBD1 TRBV7-9 NA
CAWTLGQYNEQFF TGTGCCTGGACCCTGGGACAGTACAATGAGCAGTTCTTC TRBJ2-1 TRBD1 TRBV30 NA
CASSFSGRAAGELFF TGTGCCAGCAGCTTTAGCGGGAGGGCCGCCGGGGAGCTGTTTTTT TRBJ2-2 TRBD2 TRBV7-8 NA
CASSIGDTSSYEQYF TGTGCCAGTAGTATAGGGGACACCAGCTCCTACGAGCAGTACTTC TRBJ2-7 NA TRBV19 NA
CASSRGFSGSRNYEQYF TGTGCCAGCAGCAGAGGGTTTAGCGGGAGTAGAAACTACGAGCAGTACTTC TRBJ2-7 TRBD2 TRBV9 NA
CASSPLKAGGPVVAKSSYEQYF TGTGCCAGCAGTCCTCTGAAAGCGGGAGGGCCAGTTGTAGCCAAAAGCTCCTACGAGCAGTACTTC TRBJ2-7 TRBD2 TRBV28 NA
CASSEGPGQGLTDTQYF TGTGCCAGCAGTGAGGGACCGGGACAGGGTTTGACAGATACGCAGTATTTT TRBJ2-3 TRBD1 TRBV6-1 NA
CASSPPVGSGNTIYF TGTGCCAGCTCACCACCGGTAGGCTCTGGAAACACCATATATTTT TRBJ1-3 NA TRBV18 once
CSVGAGGADSNQPQHF TGCAGCGTTGGGGCAGGGGGTGCCGATAGCAATCAGCCCCAGCATTTT TRBJ1-5 TRBD1 TRBV29-1 NA
CAWSVSGNQPQHF TGTGCCTGGAGTGTCAGTGGCAATCAGCCCCAGCATTTT TRBJ1-5 NA TRBV30 NA
CASSPMDGSPLHF TGCGCCAGCAGCCCCATGGACGGTTCACCCCTCCACTTT TRBJ1-6 NA TRBV4-1 few
CASSQDPLPGTEMYNEQFF TGCGCCAGCAGCCAAGACCCTCTACCCGGGACGGAAATGTACAATGAGCAGTTCTTC TRBJ2-1 NA TRBV4-3 NA
CASSESVTGGTDTQYF TGCGCCAGCAGTGAGTCTGTGACAGGAGGCACAGATACGCAGTATTTT TRBJ2-3 NA TRBV10-1 NA
CASSLAPQGFETQYF TGTGCCAGCAGCTTAGCGCCGCAAGGGTTCGAGACCCAGTACTTC TRBJ2-5 NA TRBV7-8 NA
CASSESGSFRENYGYTF TGTGCCAGCAGTGAATCGGGGTCCTTTCGGGAGAACTATGGCTACACCTTC TRBJ1-2 NA TRBV25-1 NA
CASSRSGFTDQPQHF TGTGCCAGCAGCCGGTCAGGGTTTACGGATCAGCCCCAGCATTTT TRBJ1-5 NA TRBV7-2 NA
CASSLVTGFAQPQHF TGTGCCAGCAGCTTAGTCACAGGCTTTGCGCAGCCCCAGCATTTT TRBJ1-5 NA TRBV7-8 once
CASSYEVVNQPQHF TGTGCCAGCAGTTACGAGGTGGTGAATCAGCCCCAGCATTTT TRBJ1-5 NA TRBV6-6 NA
CASSLGGSGTDGYTF TGTGCCAGCAGCTTAGGCGGTTCCGGGACAGATGGCTACACCTTC TRBJ1-2 TRBD1 TRBV7-9 NA
CASGRDTNQPQHF TGTGCCAGCGGCCGGGACACTAATCAGCCCCAGCATTTT TRBJ1-5 NA TRBV6-5 NA
CASSLVGRGEDGYTF TGTGCCAGCAGCTTAGTTGGCAGGGGAGAGGATGGCTACACCTTC TRBJ1-2 NA TRBV7-8 NA
CASSWQDRGRTDTQYF TGTGCCAGCAGCTGGCAGGACAGGGGTCGAACAGATACGCAGTATTTT TRBJ2-3 TRBD1 TRBV7-6 NA
CASSHQIDQPQHF TGCGCCAGCAGTCACCAGATTGATCAGCCCCAGCATTTT TRBJ1-5 NA TRBV10-2 NA
CASSNRGGTGNTIYF TGTGCCAGCAGTAACCGGGGGGGGACTGGAAACACCATATATTTT TRBJ1-3 NA TRBV6-1 NA
CASSSQAAGISPLHF TGTGCCAGCAGCTCCCAAGCGGCCGGGATTTCACCCCTCCACTTT TRBJ1-6 NA TRBV5-6 NA
CASTRGSNEKLFF TGCGCCAGCACTAGGGGGTCTAATGAAAAACTGTTTTTT TRBJ1-4 NA TRBV5-1 NA
CASSPRQESSYEQYF TGTGCCAGCAGTCCGAGACAGGAGAGCTCCTACGAGCAGTACTTC TRBJ2-7 NA TRBV28 NA
CASSLEHYTGELFF TGTGCCAGCAGCTTAGAACACTACACCGGGGAGCTGTTTTTT TRBJ2-2 NA TRBV7-2 NA
CASSLTGDYEQYF TGTGCCAGCAGCTTAACAGGAGACTACGAGCAGTACTTC TRBJ2-7 NA TRBV7-8 once
CAWSRWGAGGYTF TGTGCCTGGAGTCGGTGGGGCGCGGGAGGCTACACCTTC TRBJ1-2 NA TRBV30 NA
CASSPFLSGTGYEQYF TGTGCCAGCAGCCCATTTTTGTCCGGTACCGGCTACGAGCAGTACTTC TRBJ2-7 NA TRBV11-2 NA
CASSLFRTTNEKLFF TGTGCCAGCAGTTTATTCCGGACAACTAATGAAAAACTGTTTTTT TRBJ1-4 NA TRBV27 NA
CASSPAGIQPREQYF TGTGCCAGCAGCCCGGCCGGGATTCAGCCTCGGGAGCAGTACTTC TRBJ2-7 NA TRBV6-5 NA
CASSVQGFNQPQHF TGTGCCAGCAGTGTTCAGGGGTTCAATCAGCCCCAGCATTTT TRBJ1-5 NA TRBV7-8 once
CASSQGSTANTGELFF TGCGCCAGCAGCCAGGGATCGACAGCGAACACCGGGGAGCTGTTTTTT TRBJ2-2 NA TRBV4-3 NA
CASSPGNTGELFF TGTGCCAGCAGCCCTGGGAACACCGGGGAGCTGTTTTTT TRBJ2-2 NA TRBV7-2 NA
CAISELGWAYEQYF TGTGCCATCAGTGAGCTAGGTTGGGCCTACGAGCAGTACTTC TRBJ2-7 NA TRBV10-3 NA
CASSGDRSSYNEQFF TGTGCCAGCAGTGGAGACAGGAGCTCCTACAATGAGCAGTTCTTC TRBJ2-1 NA TRBV2 NA
CASSPSTGSQETQYF TGTGCCAGCTCACCGTCGACAGGTTCCCAAGAGACCCAGTACTTC TRBJ2-5 NA TRBV18 once
CASSSYSGANTGELFF TGTGCTAGCAGCTCGTATAGCGGGGCGAACACCGGGGAGCTGTTTTTT TRBJ2-2 TRBD2 TRBV7-7 NA
CASSVDRRDRGRGNQPQHF TGTGCCAGCAGCGTAGATCGCCGGGACAGGGGGCGGGGCAATCAGCCCCAGCATTTT TRBJ1-5 TRBD1 TRBV9 NA
CASSPRLLQGAVDGYTF TGTGCCAGCAGCCCTAGACTACTACAGGGGGCTGTTGATGGCTACACCTTC TRBJ1-2 TRBD1 TRBV7-2 NA
CASSLDRNTAYEQYF TGTGCCAGCAGCTTAGATCGGAACACCGCCTACGAGCAGTACTTC TRBJ2-7 NA TRBV7-9 NA
CASSSDRGNSPLHF TGTGCCAGCAGCTCGGACAGGGGGAATTCACCCCTCCACTTT TRBJ1-6 TRBD1 TRBV7-3 NA
CASRHTGADTQYF TGTGCCAGCAGGCATACAGGGGCAGATACGCAGTATTTT TRBJ2-3 TRBD1 TRBV7-9 NA
CASSRGQFSAGTEAFF TGCGCCAGCAGCCGCGGACAATTTTCAGCGGGCACTGAAGCTTTCTTT TRBJ1-1 NA TRBV5-1 NA
CAISESIVDYGYTF TGTGCCATCAGTGAGTCAATAGTGGACTATGGCTACACCTTC TRBJ1-2 NA TRBV10-3 NA
CASSLRDRGRDGYTF TGTGCCAGCAGCCTCCGGGACAGGGGGCGTGATGGCTACACCTTC TRBJ1-2 TRBD1 TRBV28 NA
CASSFSRDREGYGYTF TGTGCCAGCAGCTTCTCCAGGGACAGGGAGGGGTATGGCTACACCTTC TRBJ1-2 TRBD1 TRBV7-8 once
CASSPLAGGSQFF TGTGCCAGTAGCCCCCTGGCGGGAGGGTCGCAGTTCTTC TRBJ2-1 TRBD2 TRBV19 NA